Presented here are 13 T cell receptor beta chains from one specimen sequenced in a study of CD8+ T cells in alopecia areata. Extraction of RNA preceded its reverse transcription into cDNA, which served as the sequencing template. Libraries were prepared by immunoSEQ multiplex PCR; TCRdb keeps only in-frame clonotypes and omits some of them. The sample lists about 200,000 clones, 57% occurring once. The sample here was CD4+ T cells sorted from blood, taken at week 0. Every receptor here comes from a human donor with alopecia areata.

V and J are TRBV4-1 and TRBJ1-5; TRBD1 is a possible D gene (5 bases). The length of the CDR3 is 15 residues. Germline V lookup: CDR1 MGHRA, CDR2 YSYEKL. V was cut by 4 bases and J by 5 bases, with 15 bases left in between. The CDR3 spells CASSRRGQGDQPQHF. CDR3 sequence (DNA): TGCGCCAGCAGCCGCCGTGGCCAGGGCGATCAGCCCCAGCATTTT.

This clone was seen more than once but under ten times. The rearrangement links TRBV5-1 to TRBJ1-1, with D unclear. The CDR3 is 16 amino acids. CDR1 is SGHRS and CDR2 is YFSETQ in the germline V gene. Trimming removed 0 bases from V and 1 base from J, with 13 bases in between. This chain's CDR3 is CASSLVPGTGNTEAFF. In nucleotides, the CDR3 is TGCGCCAGCAGCTTGGTTCCAGGCACGGGGAACACTGAAGCTTTCTTT.

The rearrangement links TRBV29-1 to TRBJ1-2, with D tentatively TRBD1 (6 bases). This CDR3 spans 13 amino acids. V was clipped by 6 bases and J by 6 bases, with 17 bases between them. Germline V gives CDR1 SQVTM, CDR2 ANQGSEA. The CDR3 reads CSVGLGGHDGYTF. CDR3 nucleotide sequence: TGCAGCGTAGGCCTGGGGGGCCACGATGGCTACACCTTC.

CDR3 bases: TGCAGCGTTCTGACAGGCGAAAAACTGTTTTTT. Translating gives CSVLTGEKLFF. This rearrangement joins TRBV29-1 to TRBJ1-4; D might be TRBD1 (6 bases). V was cut by 5 bases and J by 8 bases, with 9 bases left in between. Germline CDR1 and CDR2: SQVTM and ANQGSEA. The CDR3 is 11 residues long.

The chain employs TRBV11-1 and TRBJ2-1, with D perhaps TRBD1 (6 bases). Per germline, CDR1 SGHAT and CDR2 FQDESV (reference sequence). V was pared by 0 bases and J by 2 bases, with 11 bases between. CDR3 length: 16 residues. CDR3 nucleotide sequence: TGTGCCAGCAGCTTAGCCGGGACAAGGCCCTACAATGAGCAGTTCTTC. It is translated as CASSLAGTRPYNEQFF.

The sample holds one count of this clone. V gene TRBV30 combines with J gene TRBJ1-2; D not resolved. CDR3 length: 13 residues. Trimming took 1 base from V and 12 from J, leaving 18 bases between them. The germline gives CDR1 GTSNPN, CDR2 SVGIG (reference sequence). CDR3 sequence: CAWSAAKKGLHTF. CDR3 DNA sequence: TGTGCCTGGAGTGCCGCGAAAAAAGGGTTACACACCTTC.

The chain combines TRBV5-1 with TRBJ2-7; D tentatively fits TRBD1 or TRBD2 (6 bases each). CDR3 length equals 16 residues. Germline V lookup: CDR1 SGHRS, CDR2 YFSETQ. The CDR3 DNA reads TGCGCAACCCAGCAAAGTCCCGGGGGCGGAAACTACGAGCAGTACTTC. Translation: CATQQSPGGGNYEQYF.

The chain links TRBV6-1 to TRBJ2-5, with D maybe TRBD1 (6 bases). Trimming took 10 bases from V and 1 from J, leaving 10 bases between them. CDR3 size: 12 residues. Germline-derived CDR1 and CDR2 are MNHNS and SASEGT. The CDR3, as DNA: TGTGCCATCAGGACAGTCCAAGAGACCCAGTACTTC. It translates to CAIRTVQETQYF.

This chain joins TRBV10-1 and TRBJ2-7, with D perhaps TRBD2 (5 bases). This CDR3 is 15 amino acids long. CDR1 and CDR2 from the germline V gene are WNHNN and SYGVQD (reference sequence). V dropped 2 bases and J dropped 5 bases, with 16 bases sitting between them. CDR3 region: CASSEQRTGGNEQYF. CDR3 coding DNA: TGCGCCAGCAGTGAGCAGCGGACTGGTGGGAACGAGCAGTACTTC.

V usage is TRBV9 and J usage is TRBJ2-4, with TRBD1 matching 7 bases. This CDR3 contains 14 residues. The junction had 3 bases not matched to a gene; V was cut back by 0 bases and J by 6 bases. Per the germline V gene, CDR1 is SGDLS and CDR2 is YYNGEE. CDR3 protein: CASSVDRGRNIQYF. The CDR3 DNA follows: TGTGCCAGCAGCGTAGACAGGGGAAGAAACATTCAGTACTTC.

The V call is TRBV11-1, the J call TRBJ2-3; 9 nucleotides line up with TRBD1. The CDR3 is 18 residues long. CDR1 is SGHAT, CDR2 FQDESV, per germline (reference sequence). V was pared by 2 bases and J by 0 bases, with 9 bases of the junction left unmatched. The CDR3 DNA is TGTGCCAGCAGCTTAAGGACAGGGGTTGGAACTAGCACAGATACGCAGTATTTT. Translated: CASSLRTGVGTSTDTQYF.

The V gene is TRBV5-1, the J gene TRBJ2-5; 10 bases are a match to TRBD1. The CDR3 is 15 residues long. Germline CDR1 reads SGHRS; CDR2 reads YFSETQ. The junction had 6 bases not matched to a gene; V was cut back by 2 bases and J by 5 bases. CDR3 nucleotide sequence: TGCGCCAGCAGCTTCGGGACAGGGGTCGGGGAGACCCAGTACTTC. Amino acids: CASSFGTGVGETQYF.

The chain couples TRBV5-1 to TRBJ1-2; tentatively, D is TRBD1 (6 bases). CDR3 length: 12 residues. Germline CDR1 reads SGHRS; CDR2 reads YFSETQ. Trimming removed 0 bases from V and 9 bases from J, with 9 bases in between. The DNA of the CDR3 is TGCGCCAGCAGCTTGGGGGACAACCGCTACACCTTC. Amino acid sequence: CASSLGDNRYTF.